This TCR beta chain was found in a study of blood T cell repertoires in COVID-19. Methods used by the authors: Using reference gene primer amplification, nucleated cell counts were estimated. Assay used: immunoSEQ multiplex PCR; TCRdb lists only in-frame clones, some missing. V and J calls plus clone size are reproduced from that table; the DNA served to infer D and trimming. The table includes over 300,000 clones, 86% detected once. Details on this clone: Relative to the germline gene, one junction end is altered; a read error may explain this.

Material: peripheral blood. This clonotype was sampled from a woman between 45 and 65 years old with acute or convalescent COVID-19.

Written as DNA, the CDR3 is TGTGCCAGCAGCCTCCGACTAGTTGTCATGTACGAGCAGTATTTC. Translated: CASSLRLVVMYEQYF. The V and J genes are TRBV7-8 and TRBJ2-7; D is perhaps TRBD2 (6 bases). Germline V gene sequence: CDR1 SGHVS, CDR2 FQNEAQ. This CDR3 comprises 15 residues.